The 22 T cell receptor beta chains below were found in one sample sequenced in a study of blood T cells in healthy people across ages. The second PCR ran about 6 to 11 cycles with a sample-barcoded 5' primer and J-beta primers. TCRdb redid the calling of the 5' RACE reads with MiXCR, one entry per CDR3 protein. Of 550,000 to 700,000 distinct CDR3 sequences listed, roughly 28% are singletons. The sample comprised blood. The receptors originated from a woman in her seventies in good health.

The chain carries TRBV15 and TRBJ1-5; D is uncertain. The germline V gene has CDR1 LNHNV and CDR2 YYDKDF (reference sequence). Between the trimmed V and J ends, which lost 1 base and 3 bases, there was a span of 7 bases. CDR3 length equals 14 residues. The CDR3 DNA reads TGTGCCACCAGCAGAGGAGAAATCAATCAGCCCCAGCATTTT. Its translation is CATSRGEINQPQHF.

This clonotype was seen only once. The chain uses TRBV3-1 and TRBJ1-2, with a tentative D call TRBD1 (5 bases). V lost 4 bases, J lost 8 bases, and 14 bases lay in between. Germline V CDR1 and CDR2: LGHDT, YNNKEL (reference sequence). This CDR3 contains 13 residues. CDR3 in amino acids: CASSPGRSRGYTF. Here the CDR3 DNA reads TGTGCCAGCAGCCCGGGACGCTCAAGGGGCTACACCTTC.

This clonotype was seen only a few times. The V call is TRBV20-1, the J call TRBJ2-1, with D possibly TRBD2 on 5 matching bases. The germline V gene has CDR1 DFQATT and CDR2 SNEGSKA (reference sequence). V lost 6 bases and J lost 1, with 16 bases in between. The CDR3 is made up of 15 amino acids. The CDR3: CSAIPSSGSYNEQFF. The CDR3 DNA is TGCAGTGCAATCCCTTCGAGCGGTTCCTACAATGAGCAGTTCTTC.

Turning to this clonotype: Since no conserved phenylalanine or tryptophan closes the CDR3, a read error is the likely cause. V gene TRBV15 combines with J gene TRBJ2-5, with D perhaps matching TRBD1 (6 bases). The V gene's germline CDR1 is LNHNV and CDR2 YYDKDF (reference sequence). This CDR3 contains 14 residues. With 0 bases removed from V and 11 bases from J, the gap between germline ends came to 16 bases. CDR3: CATSRDRGRSEQYL. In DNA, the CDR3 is TGTGCCACCAGCAGAGACAGGGGAAGGAGTGAGCAGTACCTC.

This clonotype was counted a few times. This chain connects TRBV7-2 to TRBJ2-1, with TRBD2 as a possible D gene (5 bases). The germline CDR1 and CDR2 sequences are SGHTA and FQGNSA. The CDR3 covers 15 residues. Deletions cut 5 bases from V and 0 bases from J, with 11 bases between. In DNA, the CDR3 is TGTGCCAGCAGCCCGGACTGGAGCTCCTACAATGAGCAGTTCTTC. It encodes CASSPDWSSYNEQFF.

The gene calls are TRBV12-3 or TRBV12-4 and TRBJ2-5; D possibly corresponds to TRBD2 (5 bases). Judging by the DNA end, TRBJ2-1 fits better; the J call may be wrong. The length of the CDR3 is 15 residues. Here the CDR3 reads CASSLRSGKEGEQFF. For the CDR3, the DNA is TGTGCCAGCAGCTTAAGGTCGGGGAAAGAGGGTGAGCAGTTCTTC.

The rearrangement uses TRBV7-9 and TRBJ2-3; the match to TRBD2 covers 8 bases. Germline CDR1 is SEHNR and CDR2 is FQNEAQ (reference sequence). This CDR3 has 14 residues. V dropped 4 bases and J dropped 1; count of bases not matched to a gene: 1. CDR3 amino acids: CASSSGLGTDTQYF. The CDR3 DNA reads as TGTGCCAGCAGCTCGGGACTAGGCACAGATACGCAGTATTTT. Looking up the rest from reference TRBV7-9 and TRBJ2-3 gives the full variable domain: DTGVSQNPRHKITKRGQNVTFRCDPISEHNRLYWYRQTLGQGPEFLTYFQNEAQLEKSRLLSDRFSAERPKGSFSTLEIQRTEQGDSAMYLCASSSGLGTDTQYFGPGTRLTVL.

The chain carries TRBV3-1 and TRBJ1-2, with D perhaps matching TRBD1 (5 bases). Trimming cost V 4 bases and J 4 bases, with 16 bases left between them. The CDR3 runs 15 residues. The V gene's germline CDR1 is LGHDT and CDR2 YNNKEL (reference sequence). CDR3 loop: CASSRSRWGGYGYTF. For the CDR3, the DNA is TGTGCCAGCAGCCGAAGTCGGTGGGGCGGCTATGGCTACACCTTC.

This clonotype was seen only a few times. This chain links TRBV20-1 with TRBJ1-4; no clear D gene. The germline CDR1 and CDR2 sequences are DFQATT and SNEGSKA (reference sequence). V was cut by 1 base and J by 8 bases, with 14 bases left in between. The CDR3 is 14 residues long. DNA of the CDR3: TGCAGTGCTAGAGGTCCTCCGGGATCAGAAAAACTGTTTTTT. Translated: CSARGPPGSEKLFF.

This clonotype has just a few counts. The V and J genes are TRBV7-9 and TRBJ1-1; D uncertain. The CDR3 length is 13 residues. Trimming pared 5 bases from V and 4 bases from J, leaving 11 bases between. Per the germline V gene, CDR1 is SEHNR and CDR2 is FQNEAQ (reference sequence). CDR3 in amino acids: CASSTQAATEAFF. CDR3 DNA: TGTGCCAGCAGCACCCAGGCGGCCACTGAAGCTTTCTTT.

CDR3 DNA: TGTGCCAGCAGTGCCAAAAATTCAAGTGTTGCTGGGGCCAACGTCCTGACTTTC. The encoded protein is CASSAKNSSVAGANVLTF. The chain carries TRBV9 and TRBJ2-6, with D unresolved. This CDR3 comprises 18 residues. CDR1 is SGDLS and CDR2 is YYNGEE in the germline V gene. Between the trimmed V and J ends, which lost 5 bases and 2 bases, there was a span of 20 bases.

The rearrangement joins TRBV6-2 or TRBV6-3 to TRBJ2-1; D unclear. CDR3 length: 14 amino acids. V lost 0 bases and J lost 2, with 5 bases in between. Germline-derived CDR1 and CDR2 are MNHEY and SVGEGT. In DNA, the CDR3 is TGTGCCAGCAGTTACTCGTGGACCTACAATGAGCAGTTCTTC. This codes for CASSYSWTYNEQFF.

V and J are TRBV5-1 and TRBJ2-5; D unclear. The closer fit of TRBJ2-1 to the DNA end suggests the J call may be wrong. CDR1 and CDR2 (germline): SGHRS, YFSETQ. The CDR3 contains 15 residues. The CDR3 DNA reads TGCGCCAGCAGCTTCGAGGACCGTGTCTACAATGAGCAGTTCTTC. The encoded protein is CASSFEDRVYNEQFF.

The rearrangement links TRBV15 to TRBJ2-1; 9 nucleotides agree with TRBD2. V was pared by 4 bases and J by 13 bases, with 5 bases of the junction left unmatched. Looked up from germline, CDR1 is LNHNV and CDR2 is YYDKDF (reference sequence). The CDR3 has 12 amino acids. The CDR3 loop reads CATSTLAGDQFF. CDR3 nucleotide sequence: TGTGCCACCAGCACTTTAGCGGGGGACCAGTTCTTC.

CDR3 region: CASSWGGQETQYF. CDR3 DNA: TGTGCCAGCAGCTGGGGGGGACAAGAGACCCAGTACTTC. The chain has TRBV7-2 and TRBJ2-5; 7 positions agree with TRBD2. Germline V gene sequence: CDR1 SGHTA, CDR2 FQGNSA. The CDR3 contains 13 residues. J was trimmed by 2 bases and V by 4 bases; bases with no gene match: 1.

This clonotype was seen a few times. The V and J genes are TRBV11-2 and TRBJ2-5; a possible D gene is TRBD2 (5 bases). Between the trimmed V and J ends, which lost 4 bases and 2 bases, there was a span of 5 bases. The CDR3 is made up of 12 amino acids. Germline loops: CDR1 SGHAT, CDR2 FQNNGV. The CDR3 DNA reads TGTGCCAGCAGCTGGACTCAAGAGACCCAGTACTTC. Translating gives CASSWTQETQYF.

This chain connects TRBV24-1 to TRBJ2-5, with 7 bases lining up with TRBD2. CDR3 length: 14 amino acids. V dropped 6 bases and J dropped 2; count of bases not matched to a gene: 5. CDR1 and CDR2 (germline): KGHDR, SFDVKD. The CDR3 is CATSQPSGQETQYF. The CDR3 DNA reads TGTGCCACCAGTCAGCCTAGCGGACAAGAGACCCAGTACTTC.

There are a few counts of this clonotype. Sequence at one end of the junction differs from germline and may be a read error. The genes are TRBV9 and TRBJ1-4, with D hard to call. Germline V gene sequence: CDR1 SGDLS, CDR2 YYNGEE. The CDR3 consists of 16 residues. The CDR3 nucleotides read TGTGCCAGCAGCCGGGTCAGCGGTGCAACTAATGAAAAACTGTTCTTT. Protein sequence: CASSRVSGATNEKLFF.

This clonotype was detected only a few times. The CDR3: CSVDRGGNTEAFF. The CDR3 nucleotides are TGCAGCGTGGACAGGGGAGGGAACACTGAAGCTTTCTTT. The chain couples TRBV29-1 to TRBJ1-1; 9 nucleotides match TRBD1. Germline V CDR1 and CDR2: SQVTM, ANQGSEA. There are 13 residues in the CDR3. The trim removed 6 bases at V and 1 base at J, leaving 3 bases unmatched. Variable domain in full (rest from reference TRBV29-1 and TRBJ1-1): SAVISQKPSRDICQRGTSLTIQCQVDSQVTMMFWYRQQPGQSLTLIATANQGSEATYESGFVIDKFPISRPNLTFSTLTVSNMSPEDSSIYLCSVDRGGNTEAFFGQGTRLTVV.

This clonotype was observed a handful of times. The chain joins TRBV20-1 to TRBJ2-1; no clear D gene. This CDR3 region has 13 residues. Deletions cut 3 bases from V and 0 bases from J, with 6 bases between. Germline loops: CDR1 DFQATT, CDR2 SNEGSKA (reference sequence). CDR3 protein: CSARRYSYNEQFF. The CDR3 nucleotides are TGCAGTGCTAGGAGGTACTCCTACAATGAGCAGTTCTTC.

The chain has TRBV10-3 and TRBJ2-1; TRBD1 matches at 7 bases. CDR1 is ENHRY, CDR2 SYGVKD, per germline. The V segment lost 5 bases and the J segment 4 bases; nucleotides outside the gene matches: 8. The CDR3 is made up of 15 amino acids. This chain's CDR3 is CAISPRGGQYNEQFF. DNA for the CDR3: TGTGCCATCAGTCCTAGAGGGGGCCAATACAATGAGCAGTTCTTC.

CDR3 residues: CAISGTSGRYNEQFF. CDR3 DNA sequence: TGTGCCATCAGTGGGACTAGCGGGAGATACAATGAGCAGTTCTTC. The chain uses TRBV10-3 and TRBJ2-1; 13 bases align to TRBD2. The CDR3 totals 15 residues. CDR1 and CDR2 from the germline V gene are ENHRY and SYGVKD. V shed 4 bases and J 4 bases; nucleotides not matched to a gene: 1.